Below, 27 T cell receptor beta chains from the same sample are listed, as sequenced in a study of identical twins (dated by TCRdb to 2016 to 2017). Receptors were amplified or captured by 5' RACE. Sequencer: Illumina HiSeq 2000. The public sequencing data were trimmed at Q25 with fastp and processed into clonotypes with MiXCR by TCRdb, which kept only in-frame beta chains. For every CDR3 protein sequence, its rows merge into one entry that carries the most common genes and DNA. This sample lists about 280,000 distinct CDR3 sequences; more than 6.5% were detected once. 2% to 2.5% of the sample lies in the top ten. A further study also used this sample, focusing on yellow fever vaccine responses in identical twins.

Input material: memory (CD45RO+) T cells sorted from blood. The sample's cell subset or site label is to be understood as: CD45RO+ enriched T cells. The source of these receptors is a woman aged 18-30 years in good health.

This chain connects TRBV6-1 to TRBJ1-2, with D tentatively TRBD1 (6 bases). V dropped 7 bases and J dropped 1 base, with 16 bases sitting between them. The CDR3 is 15 residues long. The germline gives CDR1 MNHNS, CDR2 SASEGT. This CDR3 reads CASKKPGHLNYGYTF. The CDR3 coding sequence is TGTGCCAGCAAAAAGCCGGGACACCTTAACTATGGCTACACCTTC.

The rearrangement joins TRBV20-1 to TRBJ1-2, with TRBD1 as a possible D gene (5 bases). CDR3 size: 13 residues. Between the trimmed V and J ends, which lost 6 bases and 11 bases, there was a span of 22 bases. Germline V gives CDR1 DFQATT, CDR2 SNEGSKA (reference sequence). CDR3 protein: CSARRTSREGYTF. CDR3 nucleotide sequence: TGCAGTGCACGAAGGACTTCCAGGGAAGGGTACACCTTC.

This clonotype showed up just a few times. V is TRBV5-5 and J is TRBJ2-1; D call uncertain. Germline V lookup: CDR1 SGHKS, CDR2 YYEKEE (reference sequence). Trimming pared 0 bases from V and 10 bases from J, leaving 8 bases between. The CDR3 runs to 12 residues. CDR3 DNA: TGTGCCAGCAGCTTGGGCTTTAGGGAGCAGTTCTTC. The encoded protein is CASSLGFREQFF.

This chain links TRBV9 with TRBJ2-1; TRBD2 aligns across 8 bases. The ends lost 1 base at V and 7 bases at J; junction bases unmatched: 10. CDR1 and CDR2 (germline): SGDLS, YYNGEE. The CDR3 has 16 residues. The CDR3, as DNA: TGTGCCAGCAGCGTATCGACGGGGGGGGGCTGGAATGAGCAGTTCTTC. This encodes CASSVSTGGGWNEQFF.

This rearrangement joins TRBV24-1 to TRBJ2-7; no clear D. CDR3 length: 15 residues. CDR1 KGHDR and CDR2 SFDVKD come from the germline V gene. V was pared by 10 bases and J by 0 bases, with 18 bases between. CDR3 in amino acids: CATTKVRRNSYEQYV. As DNA, the CDR3 is TGTGCCACGACCAAAGTTCGCAGAAACTCCTACGAGCAGTACGTC.

This clonotype showed up just a few times. This chain uses TRBV20-1 with TRBJ2-3; no clear D gene. The CDR3 sequence is 17 residues long. CDR1 and CDR2 from the germline V gene are DFQATT and SNEGSKA (reference sequence). Trimming shortened V by 3 bases and J by 0 bases, and 19 bases separated the two germline ends. CDR3 loop: CSASDGAALASTDTQYF. The DNA of the CDR3 is TGCAGTGCTAGCGATGGAGCCGCGTTGGCTAGCACAGATACGCAGTATTTT.

This clonotype was detected many times. The chain links TRBV29-1 to TRBJ2-5, with unresolved D. V lost 5 bases, J lost 4 bases, and 11 bases lay in between. The CDR3 sequence is 12 residues long. The germline gives CDR1 SQVTM, CDR2 ANQGSEA. The CDR3 DNA reads as TGCAGCGTTCCGGAGTGGGGAGAGACCCAGTACTTC. Translating it yields CSVPEWGETQYF.

This clonotype has only a few counts. The chain links TRBV12-3 or TRBV12-4 to TRBJ2-7; 8 nucleotides match TRBD1. This CDR3 spans 17 amino acids. V was clipped by 5 bases and J by 2 bases; unmatched bases: 14. CDR3 nucleotides: TGTGCCAGCAGTCCAACAAGGGACAGGCGCCCGCCCTACGAGCAGTACTTC. Its protein is CASSPTRDRRPPYEQYF.

A few counts support this clonotype. V usage is TRBV5-1 and J usage is TRBJ2-3; 12 bases align to TRBD2. Trimming took 4 bases from V and 0 from J; bases not matched to a gene: 6. The germline V gene has CDR1 SGHRS and CDR2 YFSETQ. CDR3 size: 17 residues. In DNA form, the CDR3 reads TGCGCCAGCAGCCTAGCGGGGGGGCGACTTAGCACAGATACGCAGTATTTT. This translates into CASSLAGGRLSTDTQYF.

The CDR3 nucleotides are TGTGCCAGCAGCTTAATGGGGGGTAACTATGGCTACACCTTC. Its translation: CASSLMGGNYGYTF. This chain links TRBV7-2 with TRBJ1-2; D possibly corresponds to TRBD1 (5 bases). V was shortened by 2 bases and J by 1 base, with 8 bases between the two germline ends. CDR3 length: 14 amino acids. Germline CDR1 SGHTA, CDR2 FQGNSA. Filled out from reference TRBV7-2 and TRBJ1-2, the complete variable domain reads GAGVSQSPSNKVTEKGKDVELRCDPISGHTALYWYRQSLGQGLEFLIYFQGNSAPDKSGLPSDRFSAERTGGSVSTLTIQRTQQEDSAVYLCASSLMGGNYGYTFGSGTRLTVV.

The sample holds a few counts of this clonotype. The chain uses TRBV6-5 and TRBJ1-1; D is unclear. Germline CDR1 is MNHEY and CDR2 is SVGAGI. Between the trimmed V and J ends, which lost 0 bases and 1 base, there was a span of 9 bases. The CDR3 consists of 15 residues. Here the CDR3 reads CASSYSIKANTEAFF. The CDR3 nucleotides are TGTGCCAGCAGTTACTCGATTAAAGCGAACACTGAAGCTTTCTTT.

The chain carries TRBV20-1 and TRBJ1-4; D is uncertain. Germline V CDR1 and CDR2: DFQATT, SNEGSKA (reference sequence). The V end was cut by 5 bases, the J end by 7 bases, with 14 bases between. This CDR3 region has 13 residues. The CDR3, as DNA: TGCAGTGCTGAGAGTGCTAGCGGTGAAAAACTGTTTTTT. It encodes CSAESASGEKLFF.

This clonotype was seen more than once but under ten times. The chain combines TRBV4-1 with TRBJ2-1; 10 bases line up with TRBD2. Unmatched junction bases numbered 5, after V lost 1 base and J lost 8 bases. The CDR3 length is 15 residues. Germline V gene data show CDR1 as MGHRA and CDR2 as YSYEKL. CDR3 protein: CASSQGASGSDEQFF. The CDR3 DNA is TGCGCCAGCAGCCAAGGGGCTAGCGGGAGCGATGAGCAGTTCTTC.

There are many counts of this clonotype. The rearrangement joins TRBV2 to TRBJ1-2; possibly TRBD1 for D (5 bases). The ends were cut back, 0 bases at V and 4 bases at J, with 18 bases in the middle. Looked up from germline, CDR1 is SNHLY and CDR2 is FYNNEI. The CDR3 has 17 amino acids. The CDR3 protein is CASSEAEAGWSVYGYTF. The CDR3 DNA sequence: TGTGCCAGCAGTGAAGCGGAGGCAGGGTGGTCGGTCTATGGCTACACCTTC.

CDR3 DNA sequence: TGTGCCAGCTCACCACCAAGAGGTCAGGGGTCCCAAGAGACCCAGTACTTC. It encodes CASSPPRGQGSQETQYF. V and J are TRBV18 and TRBJ2-5; the D gene is possibly TRBD1 (6 bases). The CDR3 has 17 residues. Deletions cut 0 bases from V and 1 base from J, with 15 bases between. CDR1 is KGHSH and CDR2 is LQKENI in the germline V gene. The variable domain in full, completed from reference TRBV18 and TRBJ2-5, reads NAGVMQNPRHLVRRRGQEARLRCSPMKGHSHVYWYRQLPEEGLKFMVYLQKENIIDESGMPKERFSAEFPKEGPSILRIQQVVRGDSAAYFCASSPPRGQGSQETQYFGPGTRLLVL.

This clonotype has a count of ten or more. V usage is TRBV6-4 and J usage is TRBJ2-1; either TRBD1 or TRBD2 may supply D (5 bases each). The CDR3 length is 14 residues. The germline V and J ends were trimmed by 2 bases and 7 bases, with 12 bases remaining between them. The germline CDR1 and CDR2 sequences are MRHNA and SNTAGT. Here the CDR3 DNA reads TGTGCCAGCAGTGACGGGGGTGGGGGAAATGAGCAGTTCTTC. Protein product: CASSDGGGGNEQFF.

The V and J genes are TRBV5-3 and TRBJ2-7; no clear D gene. Being an ORF, TRBV5-3 has a function that is uncertain. The CDR3 sequence is 13 residues long. Trimming took off 9 bases at V and 2 bases at J, with 15 bases between the two ends. In DNA, the CDR3 is TGTGCCATCGGCCCGGAGCCCCCCTACGAGCAGTACTTC. Protein sequence: CAIGPEPPYEQYF.

The rearrangement links TRBV14 to TRBJ2-3; 10 nucleotides align to TRBD2. The CDR3 is made up of 21 amino acids. With V trimmed by 0 bases and J by 2 bases, 17 bases remained unmatched. CDR1 SGHDN and CDR2 FVKESK come from the germline V gene. The CDR3 DNA reads TGTGCCAGCAGCCAAGATGTGTATGTAGCGGGGGGCCCTGGGAACACAGATACGCAGTATTTT. Translated: CASSQDVYVAGGPGNTDTQYF.

This clonotype was observed a handful of times. This sequence joins TRBV3-1 and TRBJ2-7; 14 bases agree with TRBD2. The CDR3 is made up of 18 amino acids. In germline, CDR1 is LGHDT, CDR2 YNNKEL (reference sequence). V was clipped by 3 bases and J by 1 base; unmatched bases: 8. For the CDR3, the DNA is TGTGCCAGCAGCCATCCGACTAGCGGGAGGGTAGATTCCTACGAGCAGTACTTC. This encodes CASSHPTSGRVDSYEQYF.

This clonotype was found many times. The chain combines TRBV6-2 or TRBV6-3 with TRBJ1-5; possibly TRBD1 for D (5 bases). With 4 bases removed from V and 3 bases from J, the gap between germline ends came to 10 bases. Germline lookup yields CDR1 MNHEY and CDR2 SVGEGT. This CDR3 spans 14 amino acids. The chain's CDR3 is CASSSGTLNQPQHF. The CDR3 nucleotides are TGTGCCAGCAGTTCCGGGACGCTCAATCAGCCCCAGCATTTT.

This clonotype has at least ten counts. V usage is TRBV12-3 or TRBV12-4 and J usage is TRBJ2-6; D is unclear. This CDR3 has 15 residues. V lost 3 bases, J lost 1 base, and 7 bases lay in between. CDR3 nucleotides: TGTGCCAGCAGTTTCGGCCCATCTGGGGCCAACGTCCTGACTTTC. Protein sequence: CASSFGPSGANVLTF.

The table lists this clonotype with a few counts. This chain links TRBV9 with TRBJ2-7; D is ambiguous. The CDR3 loop spans 12 amino acids. The germline V gene has CDR1 SGDLS and CDR2 YYNGEE. The V and J ends lost 1 base and 1 base respectively, with 3 bases between them. The CDR3 coding sequence is TGTGCCAGCAGCGTATTTTCCTACGAGCAGTACGTC. It translates to CASSVFSYEQYV.

This clonotype has more than one count but fewer than ten. The V gene is TRBV10-3, the J gene TRBJ2-7; the match to TRBD1 covers 8 bases. The ends lost 6 bases at V and 3 bases at J; junction bases unmatched: 1. The CDR3 contains 12 residues. CDR1 ENHRY and CDR2 SYGVKD come from the germline V gene. The chain's CDR3 is CAISDRGYEQYF. For the CDR3, the DNA is TGTGCCATCAGCGACAGGGGCTACGAGCAGTACTTC.

The rearrangement links TRBV3-1 to TRBJ2-1, with 14 bases lining up with TRBD2. CDR3 length: 20 residues. V trimming: 4 bases; J trimming: 0 bases; junction bases outside the gene matches: 11. Germline loops: CDR1 LGHDT, CDR2 YNNKEL (reference sequence). CDR3 amino acids: CASSPPPGLAGVNSYNEQFF. In nucleotides, the CDR3 is TGTGCCAGCAGCCCACCCCCGGGACTAGCGGGAGTCAACTCCTACAATGAGCAGTTCTTC.

This clonotype was recorded many times. J is TRBJ1-5 and V is TRBV10-2, with no clear D. Trimming left V 0 bases short and J 7 bases short, with 4 bases between. The CDR3 extends over 12 amino acids. Per the germline V gene, CDR1 is WSHSY and CDR2 is SAAADI. The DNA of the CDR3 is TGCGCCAGCAGTGAGTCGAAGCAGCCCCAGCATTTT. Its protein is CASSESKQPQHF.

The rearrangement links TRBV27 to TRBJ1-1, with 7 positions matching TRBD1. This CDR3 region has 13 residues. V gave up 4 bases and J gave up 1 base; unmatched junction bases: 0. Germline CDR1 reads MNHEY; CDR2 reads SMNVEV (reference sequence). CDR3 loop: CASSWTGNTEAFF. The CDR3 DNA reads as TGTGCCAGCAGTTGGACAGGGAACACTGAAGCTTTCTTT.

Ten or more counts support this clonotype. The chain carries TRBV12-3 or TRBV12-4 and TRBJ2-3; D not certain. This CDR3 contains 14 residues. Trimming shortened V by 2 bases and J by 3 bases, and 9 bases separated the two germline ends. CDR3 loop: CASSLSELTDTQYF. CDR3 nucleotides: TGTGCCAGCAGTTTATCAGAGCTGACAGATACGCAGTATTTT.